This T cell receptor beta chain was retrieved from a study of T cell changes during pregnancy in multiple sclerosis. TCRdb's copy holds only in-frame clones and misses some; the assay was immunoSEQ multiplex PCR. The data hold around 56,000 clones, with 90% observed a single time. This CDR3 is 12 amino acids long. V dropped 5 bases and J dropped 3 bases, with 7 bases sitting between them. Per germline, CDR1 ENHRY and CDR2 SYGVKD. This TCR derives from a female donor in good health, enrolled as a control in a pregnancy study. The input for sequencing was peripheral blood, taken in the first trimester of pregnancy. The chain links TRBV10-3 to TRBJ1-2; no reliable D call. CDR3 region: CAISSADYGYTF. Written as DNA, the CDR3 is TGTGCCATCAGTTCCGCGGACTATGGCTACACCTTC.